One sample yielded the 19 T cell receptor beta chains listed below, sequenced in a study of beta chain features in type 1 diabetes. Reverse transcribing all isolated RNA meant expressed TCRB transcripts were sequenced. Some clones are missing from TCRdb's copy, which holds only in-frame ones; the method was immunoSEQ multiplex PCR. The profile covers 400,000 to 550,000 clones, with about 10% appearing a single time and roughly 0.046% taken by the ten largest. Sequences were obtained from naive CD4+ T cells from blood. The origin of the receptors is a young woman in good health.

CDR3 in amino acids: CASFSRDRATGELFF. The CDR3 DNA sequence: TGTGCCAGCTTCTCCCGGGACAGGGCCACCGGGGAGCTGTTTTTT. This sequence joins TRBV28 and TRBJ2-2, with TRBD1 matching over 9 bases. The CDR3 consists of 15 residues. Trimming cost V 8 bases and J 4 bases; bases outside gene matches: 8. Germline-derived CDR1 and CDR2 are MDHEN and SYDVKM.

J is TRBJ2-7 and V is TRBV7-9; TRBD1 agrees at 10 bases. Per germline, CDR1 SEHNR and CDR2 FQNEAQ (reference sequence). V trimming: 3 bases; J trimming: 3 bases; junction bases outside the gene matches: 2. The CDR3 runs to 14 residues. The CDR3, as DNA: TGTGCCAGCAGCTTGACAGGGGGCGTCTACGAGCAGTACTTC. The encoded protein is CASSLTGGVYEQYF.

This chain connects TRBV7-2 to TRBJ2-3; 7 nucleotides align to TRBD2. The CDR3 totals 16 residues. The germline V gene encodes CDR1 SGHTA and CDR2 FQGNSA. Unmatched junction bases numbered 11, after V lost 6 bases and J lost 2 bases. CDR3: CASRPPGLPNTDTQYF. The CDR3 nucleotides are TGTGCCAGCAGACCCCCGGGACTACCTAACACAGATACGCAGTATTTT.

The chain is built from TRBV29-1 and TRBJ2-5; D remains unclear. Germline V gene sequence: CDR1 SQVTM, CDR2 ANQGSEA. CDR3 length equals 17 residues. Deletions cut 4 bases from V and 3 bases from J, with 24 bases between. DNA for the CDR3: TGCAGCGTTGTTAAGCCGAAGTTTATAAGGACCGAAGAGACCCAGTACTTC. The encoded protein is CSVVKPKFIRTEETQYF.

The chain uses TRBV7-2 and TRBJ2-7; 8 bases line up with TRBD1. V lost 1 base to trimming and J lost 6 bases; unmatched junction nucleotides: 8. Germline values: CDR1 SGHTA, CDR2 FQGNSA. This CDR3 is built from 15 residues. The CDR3 nucleotides are TGTGCCAGCAGCTTAGTTAGGACAGGGTTATTCGAGCAGTACTTC. This gives the protein CASSLVRTGLFEQYF.

This chain connects TRBV19 to TRBJ2-1, with 9 nucleotides matching TRBD2. This CDR3 spans 17 amino acids. Per the germline V gene, CDR1 is LNHDA and CDR2 is SQIVND (reference sequence). The V segment lost 5 bases and the J segment 4 bases; nucleotides outside the gene matches: 12. CDR3: CASSLRILAGKYNEQFF. The CDR3 DNA is TGTGCCAGTAGTTTAAGGATCCTAGCGGGAAAGTACAATGAGCAGTTCTTC.

The rearrangement links TRBV2 to TRBJ2-3; TRBD2 might be the D (6 bases). The germline V and J ends were trimmed by 8 bases and 5 bases, with 8 bases remaining between them. The CDR3 length is 11 residues. Looked up from germline, CDR1 is SNHLY and CDR2 is FYNNEI. The CDR3 sequence is CASVRGDTQYF. The DNA for the CDR3 is TGTGCCAGCGTGCGGGGAGATACGCAGTATTTT. Full variable domain (remainder filled in from reference TRBV2 and TRBJ2-3): EPEVTQTPSHQVTQMGQEVILRCVPISNHLYFYWYRQILGQKVEFLVSFYNNEISEKSEIFDDQFSVERPDGSNFTLKIRSTKLEDSAMYFCASVRGDTQYFGPGTRLTVL.

Only a few counts were recorded for this clone. The V call is TRBV29-1, the J call TRBJ2-4; D is undetermined. CDR3 length: 11 residues. Trimming took 6 bases from V and 8 from J, leaving 11 bases between them. Germline-derived CDR1 and CDR2 are SQVTM and ANQGSEA. The CDR3 is CSVANWDIQYF. In nucleotides, the CDR3 is TGCAGCGTAGCCAACTGGGACATTCAGTACTTC.

In its sample, this clone was seen a few times. The CDR3 sequence is CASSLALVGMSYNEQFF. CDR3 DNA sequence: TGTGCCAGCAGCTTAGCGCTAGTGGGAATGTCCTACAATGAGCAGTTCTTC. V and J are TRBV7-2 and TRBJ2-1, with D uncertain. This CDR3 comprises 17 residues. Germline CDR1 and CDR2: SGHTA and FQGNSA. Trimming cost V 0 bases and J 1 base, with 13 bases left between them.

This clone was observed a handful of times. This chain connects TRBV9 to TRBJ1-4, with 7 bases identical to TRBD1. Per germline, CDR1 SGDLS and CDR2 YYNGEE. The ends lost 0 bases at V and 8 bases at J; junction bases unmatched: 7. The CDR3 loop spans 15 amino acids. The CDR3 region is CASSVAGGRGEKLFF. The CDR3 coding sequence is TGTGCCAGCAGCGTAGCAGGGGGTCGGGGCGAAAAACTGTTTTTT. The variable domain in full, with the rest retrieved from reference TRBV9 and TRBJ1-4, is DSGVTQTPKHLITATGQRVTLRCSPRSGDLSVYWYQQSLDQGLQFLIQYYNGEERAKGNILERFSAQQFPDLHSELNLSSLELGDSALYFCASSVAGGRGEKLFFGSGTQLSVL.

This clone occurred a few times. This chain uses TRBV28 with TRBJ1-5, with D possibly being TRBD1 (5 bases). Looked up from germline, CDR1 is MDHEN and CDR2 is SYDVKM. This CDR3 has 12 amino acids. Trimming removed 7 bases from V and 2 bases from J, with 6 bases in between. CDR3 protein: CASKGGNQPQHF. The CDR3 nucleotides are TGTGCCAGCAAAGGGGGCAATCAGCCCCAGCATTTT.

This clone was seen only a few times. The rearrangement joins TRBV29-1 to TRBJ2-1; 8 nucleotides agree with TRBD1. Germline assignment: CDR1 SQVTM and CDR2 ANQGSEA. V dropped 5 bases and J dropped 4; count of bases not matched to a gene: 16. The CDR3 has 17 amino acids. In DNA form, the CDR3 reads TGCAGCGTTATGCAATCCCGGACAGGGAAGGTGTACAATGAGCAGTTCTTC. It translates to CSVMQSRTGKVYNEQFF.

J is TRBJ1-6 and V is TRBV5-1; 9 bases align to TRBD1. The germline gives CDR1 SGHRS, CDR2 YFSETQ. Losses at the gene ends were 4 bases for V and 8 bases for J; bases not matched to a gene: 7. The CDR3 spans 15 residues. DNA of the CDR3: TGCGCCAGCAGCGCAAGGACAGGGGTAGATTCACCCCTCCACTTT. Translating it yields CASSARTGVDSPLHF.

The rearrangement uses TRBV15 and TRBJ2-7; possibly TRBD2 for D (5 bases). Trimming pared 5 bases from V and 7 bases from J, leaving 33 bases between. CDR3 length: 19 amino acids. Germline loops: CDR1 LNHNV, CDR2 YYDKDF (reference sequence). The CDR3 nucleotides read TGTGCCACCAGCTCCTACCGGGGTGGGCCCCGTATACGGGTGTCGGAGCAGTACGTC. It yields the protein CATSSYRGGPRIRVSEQYV.

V is TRBV7-9 and J is TRBJ2-1; 13 bases are shared with TRBD2. Germline V lookup: CDR1 SEHNR, CDR2 FQNEAQ (reference sequence). V lost 2 bases and J lost 7; bases outside the gene matches: 11. The CDR3 covers 18 residues. The chain's CDR3 is CASSLPRTSGRAGNEQFF. DNA of the CDR3: TGTGCCAGCAGCTTACCCCGAACTAGCGGGAGGGCCGGGAATGAGCAGTTCTTC.

The chain carries TRBV7-3 and TRBJ2-3; D is possibly TRBD1 (6 bases). The germline CDR1 and CDR2 sequences are SGHTA and FQGTGA. The V and J ends lost 6 bases and 1 base respectively, with 11 bases between them. The CDR3 extends over 14 amino acids. CDR3 loop: CASSYDRRTDTQYF. The CDR3 region has the DNA TGTGCCAGCAGTTACGACAGGCGCACAGATACGCAGTATTTT.

This chain connects TRBV5-6 to TRBJ2-7, with D perhaps given as TRBD1 or TRBD2 (6 bases each). The length of the CDR3 is 15 residues. The germline V gene encodes CDR1 SGHDT and CDR2 YYEEEE. Trimming stripped 0 bases from V and 3 bases from J, with 13 bases between. The DNA for the CDR3 is TGTGCCAGCAGCTTGGACCTAGGGGGGATCTACGAGCAGTACTTC. This gives the protein CASSLDLGGIYEQYF.

This clone was seen a few times. This sequence joins TRBV5-4 and TRBJ2-2, with TRBD1 as a possible D gene (5 bases). This CDR3 is 16 amino acids long. Trimming removed 1 base at V and 5 bases at J, with 15 bases between. CDR1 and CDR2 (germline): SGHNT, YYREEE (reference sequence). CDR3 loop: CASSLFQGVLTGELFF. The CDR3, as DNA: TGTGCCAGCAGCTTGTTTCAGGGCGTCCTTACCGGGGAGCTGTTTTTT.

The CDR3 region has the DNA TGTGCCAGCAGCTTACCCGTCCAGGGCACCGGGGAGCTGTTTTTT. Its protein product is CASSLPVQGTGELFF. The chain carries TRBV7-2 and TRBJ2-2; TRBD1 might be the D (5 bases). V lost 2 bases to trimming and J lost 4 bases, with 11 bases between them. The germline V gene encodes CDR1 SGHTA and CDR2 FQGNSA. The length of the CDR3 is 15 residues.